Listed below are T cell receptor beta chains from one sample, sequenced in a study of T cell changes during pregnancy in multiple sclerosis. Produced via immunoSEQ multiplex PCR; TCRdb's table is partial and in-frame only. The data contain roughly 110,000 clones, around 93% of them seen just once; the ten biggest clones take up over 0.65%. The sequencing here drew on peripheral blood, taken in the third trimester of pregnancy. The source of these receptors is a female donor in good health, enrolled as a control in a pregnancy study. The CDR3 runs from the conserved cysteine through the conserved F or W. D genes are given only for firm matches. The size entry is marked missing in some rows and otherwise reads once, few, many or a size class.

TRBD1,TRBJ2-5,-,TRBV6-5,TGTGCCAGCAGTCGGACAGGGAATGGAGAGACCCAGTACTTC,CASSRTGNGETQYF
-,TRBJ2-4,-,TRBV5-6,TGTGCCAGCAGCTCCATACCCACCGGAGCCAAAAACATTCAGTACTTC,CASSSIPTGAKNIQYF
-,TRBJ2-7,-,TRBV28,TGTGCCAGCAGAGGAGGGTCCGGGACAGTCGCTGAATACGAGCAGTACTTC,CASRGGSGTVAEYEQYF
TRBD1,TRBJ2-7,-,TRBV4-3,TGCGCCAGCAGCCAAGATAGGGGGACAGAAATTTCCTACGAGCAGTACTTC,CASSQDRGTEISYEQYF
-,TRBJ1-1,-,TRBV19,TGTGCCAGTAGTAGGGTAAGGTTAGCTGCTGAAGCTTTCTTT,CASSRVRLAAEAFF
-,TRBJ1-1,-,TRBV6-5,TGTGCCAGCAAAAGGACAGAAAAAAACAAAGCTTTCTTT,CASKRTEKNKAFF
TRBD1,TRBJ1-1,-,TRBV7-9,TGTGCCAGCAGCTTAGTGGGACAGGGATACGATGAAGCTTTCTTT,CASSLVGQGYDEAFF
TRBD1,TRBJ1-2,-,TRBV6-1,TGTGCCAGCAGTGAAGTTGGGGACAGCTATGGCTACACCTTC,CASSEVGDSYGYTF
-,TRBJ1-2,once,TRBV4-3,TGCGCCAGCAGCCAAGGATTTCAGGGTATCTATGGCTACACCTTC,CASSQGFQGIYGYTF
TRBD1,TRBJ1-5,-,TRBV30,TGTGCCTGGAGTCCCGGACAGGGAGGTCAGCCCCAGCATTTT,CAWSPGQGGQPQHF
-,TRBJ1-1,-,TRBV4-1,TGCGCCAGCAGCCAAGTCGGGACTAACACTGAAGCTTTCTTT,CASSQVGTNTEAFF
-,TRBJ1-1,-,TRBV5-5,TGTGCCAGCAGCTTTCTAGACAGGCTGAACACTGAAGCTTTCTTT,CASSFLDRLNTEAFF
-,TRBJ1-5,-,TRBV30,TGTGCCTGGAGTCGGTGGGGCGGCGATCAGCCCCAGCATTTT,CAWSRWGGDQPQHF
TRBD2,TRBJ2-5,-,TRBV5-1,TGCGCCAGCAGCTTGGCTAGCGGGGGGCGGGGACCCCAAGAGACCCAGTACTTC,CASSLASGGRGPQETQYF